This is a list of T cell receptor beta chains from one sample in a study of T-cell reconstitution after alpha-beta-depleted transplantation in children. TCRdb fed the PCR reads into MiXCR, producing one record per CDR3 protein. The sample records 450,000 to 600,000 distinct CDR3 sequences, around 17% being singletons. The sample here was PBMCs from the stem cell graft donor, taken from the stem cell graft. These receptors all stem from a human donor who donated a stem cell graft to a child with acute lymphoblastic leukemia. The conserved cysteine and the conserved F or W are not part of the CDR3 here. D genes are given only for firm matches.

j_call v_call d_call cdr3_aa
TRBJ2-7 TRBV5-1 . ASSLDQEFGEQY
TRBJ2-1 TRBV2 TRBD2 ASSVMSGRASYNEQF
TRBJ2-1 TRBV9 TRBD2 ASSVRLAGGEQF
TRBJ2-1 TRBV11-2 TRBD2 ASFPGASGYNEQF
TRBJ1-5 TRBV7-2 TRBD1 ASSSTGVNQPQH
TRBJ2-3 TRBV7-9 TRBD2 ASSLFRTSGLTDTQY
TRBJ1-1 TRBV5-1 . ASSLPLGLGETEAF
TRBJ1-2 TRBV6-5 TRBD1 ASSYLITGVNYGYT
TRBJ1-2 TRBV5-1 . ASTFDTNYGYT
TRBJ2-5 TRBV6-1 . ASKRVGGGETQY
TRBJ2-6 TRBV29-1 . SVARTGANVLT
TRBJ2-1 TRBV5-4 TRBD2 ASSLTSGIYNEQF
TRBJ2-7 TRBV29-1 . SVEEGGPTSQGSYEQY
TRBJ2-3 TRBV12-3/TRBV12-4 . ASSRPGGTDTQY
TRBJ2-7 TRBV14 TRBD2 ASSQDLALAGYEQY
TRBJ2-3 TRBV7-9 . ASSPPGGGRSDTQY
TRBJ2-7 TRBV5-1 TRBD2 ASNRERGDSYEQY
TRBJ1-1 TRBV20-1 TRBD1 SARDRTGAEAF
TRBJ2-2 TRBV30 . ASYGDTGELF
TRBJ2-3 TRBV29-1 TRBD2 GVEVDEAGGTTDTQY
TRBJ2-1 TRBV3-1 TRBD2 ASSRLAGVDEQF
TRBJ2-1 TRBV24-1 . ATSDLGADNEQF
TRBJ1-2 TRBV27 . ASRGDTSNYGYT
TRBJ1-4 TRBV2 . ASSAQGEKLF
TRBJ1-4 TRBV5-1 . ASSLTVATNEKLF
TRBJ2-1 TRBV14 . ASSPQPGLGQF
TRBJ2-3 TRBV12-3/TRBV12-4 . ASSLSDTNTDTQY
TRBJ2-1 TRBV12-3/TRBV12-4 . ASTHAGTSSYNEQF
TRBJ2-2 TRBV10-2 TRBD1 ASSTGDGTGELF
TRBJ2-7 TRBV20-1 . SAMDRRYEQY
TRBJ2-7 TRBV20-1 . SAAHRDFIPHEQY
TRBJ1-1 TRBV7-6 . ASSSDMADFLNTEAF
TRBJ2-1 TRBV20-1 TRBD2 SAPARLAGDEQF